This T cell receptor beta chain was captured by sequencing in a study of T cells in localized non-small cell lung cancer (dated by TCRdb to between 2020 and 2021). In the study overall: The study analyzed T cell repertoires of hundreds of early-stage NSCLC patients, comparing tumors and uninvolved tumor-adjacent lungs. A mean age of roughly 64 years was recorded for the NSCLC patients, of whom 120 to 150 were male and around 100 were female. The cohort was made up of around 250 treatment-naive NSCLC patients whose localized lung tumors had been resected. Points the paper makes about the study in general: A median of 57 of the top 100 tumor clones turned up in the paired uninvolved adjacent lung, and around 27 of those clones also ranked among the top 100 of that same adjacent lung. Higher blood T cell density associated with longer overall survival, while higher adjacent-lung clonality associated with shorter survival. Since the design was exploratory, TCR variables were selected using unadjusted p-values with no false-discovery rate correction. Uninvolved tumor-adjacent lung showed the highest T cell clonality, higher than tumor, which suggests more focused antigenic responses in the uninvolved tumor-adjacent lung. Because multi-region tumor sequencing was not performed, intratumor heterogeneity could not be ruled out.

The immunoSEQ Assay was used to sequence TCR beta CDR3 regions from DNA. Processing in the source paper ran as follows. To compute T cell density, TCR beta template counts were normalized to usable DNA, which was estimated by amplifying housekeeping genes. Using the preseqR package, richness was estimated by extrapolating to 120,000 templates for tissue samples and 400,000 templates for PBMC samples. Clonality was defined by subtracting Pielou's evenness from one. Tissue-enriched TCRs were identified by differential abundance testing using productive amino-acid clonotypes, minimum total count 5 and alpha 0.1. Repertoire overlap between compartments was quantified with the Jaccard Index and Morisita Overlap Index. GLIPH grouped TCR beta CDR3s together with public tetramer-defined viral CDR3s, and a viral motif had to include at least three viral sequences and show V-gene enrichment. TCRdb mirrors the immuneACCESS table, restricted to in-frame sequences. Some clones are absent from its copies; in checked studies, under half trace to an unresolved V gene, and the reason for the others is unknown. D and trimming come from the DNA, and the V and J calls and clone size come from that table. In all, the sample holds about 4,600 clones, and roughly 30% of those were seen once. Jointly, the top ten make up around 4.5% of the sample.

At diagnosis, tumor, uninvolved tumor-adjacent lung and peripheral blood were collected and then preserved as a mix of FFPE and fresh-frozen material. In the case of this clone: What this receptor recognizes is not known. No quality values exist for individual bases; no much larger clone is one base distant.

This TCR was recovered from a man aged 35 to 70 with stage III squamous cell lung carcinoma. The source material was lung tumor tissue, sampled before any cancer treatment.

The CDR3 in this case is CASSPEDRGLAQDTQYF. The DNA sequence is TGTGCCAGCTCACCAGAGGACAGGGGGCTGGCACAAGATACGCAGTATTTT. The chain joins TRBV18 to TRBJ2-3; 11 central bases correspond to TRBD1. Relative to germline, V is missing 2 bases and J is missing 5 bases, with 9 bases of the junction outside any gene match. CDR1 KGHSH and CDR2 LQKENI were looked up in the germline V gene. From the cysteine up to the phenylalanine, the CDR3 has a length of 17 residues. The entry retains the CDR3 DNA only, 51 bases that are in frame from base 1.